This paragraph covers one T cell receptor beta chain sequence. These data originate in a study of blood T cell repertoires in COVID-19. Across the whole study: Samples taken during acute and convalescent COVID-19 were collected in the United States, Italy and Spain. In each case, the material was cDNA or gDNA derived from T cells, B-cell-depleted T cells, or PBMCs.

How the authors handled the data: Amplification from reference gene primers served as the basis for estimated nucleated cell counts. Clones were read by immunoSEQ multiplex PCR, and TCRdb kept only the in-frame ones, dropping some. V and J calls and clone size come straight from that table; D and trimming were deduced from the DNA. The sample lists about 230,000 clones, 75% to 90% occurring once. The source is a woman in her 70s with active or convalescent COVID-19. The material sequenced was peripheral blood.

CDR3: CASSSPSGGGYEQYF. The CDR3 region has the DNA TGTGCCAGCAGTTCCCCATCGGGCGGAGGGTACGAGCAGTACTTC. J is TRBJ2-7 and V is TRBV28, with D possibly TRBD2 on 6 matching bases. Trimming removed 4 bases from V and 4 bases from J, with 17 bases in between. CDR1 MDHEN and CDR2 SYDVKM come from the germline V gene. The CDR3 sequence is 15 residues long.